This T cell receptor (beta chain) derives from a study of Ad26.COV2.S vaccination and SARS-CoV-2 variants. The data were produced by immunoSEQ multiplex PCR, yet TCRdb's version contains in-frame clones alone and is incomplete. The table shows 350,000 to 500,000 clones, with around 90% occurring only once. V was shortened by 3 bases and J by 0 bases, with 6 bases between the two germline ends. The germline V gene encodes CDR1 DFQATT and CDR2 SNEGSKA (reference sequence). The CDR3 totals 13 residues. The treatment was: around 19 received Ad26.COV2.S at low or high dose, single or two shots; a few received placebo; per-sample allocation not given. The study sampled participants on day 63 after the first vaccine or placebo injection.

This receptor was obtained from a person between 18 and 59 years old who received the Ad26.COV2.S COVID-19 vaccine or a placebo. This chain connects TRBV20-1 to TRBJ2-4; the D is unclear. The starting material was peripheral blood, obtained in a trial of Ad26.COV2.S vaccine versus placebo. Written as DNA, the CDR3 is TGCAGTGCTAGTGACTCAGCCAAAAACATTCAGTACTTC. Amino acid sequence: CSASDSAKNIQYF.